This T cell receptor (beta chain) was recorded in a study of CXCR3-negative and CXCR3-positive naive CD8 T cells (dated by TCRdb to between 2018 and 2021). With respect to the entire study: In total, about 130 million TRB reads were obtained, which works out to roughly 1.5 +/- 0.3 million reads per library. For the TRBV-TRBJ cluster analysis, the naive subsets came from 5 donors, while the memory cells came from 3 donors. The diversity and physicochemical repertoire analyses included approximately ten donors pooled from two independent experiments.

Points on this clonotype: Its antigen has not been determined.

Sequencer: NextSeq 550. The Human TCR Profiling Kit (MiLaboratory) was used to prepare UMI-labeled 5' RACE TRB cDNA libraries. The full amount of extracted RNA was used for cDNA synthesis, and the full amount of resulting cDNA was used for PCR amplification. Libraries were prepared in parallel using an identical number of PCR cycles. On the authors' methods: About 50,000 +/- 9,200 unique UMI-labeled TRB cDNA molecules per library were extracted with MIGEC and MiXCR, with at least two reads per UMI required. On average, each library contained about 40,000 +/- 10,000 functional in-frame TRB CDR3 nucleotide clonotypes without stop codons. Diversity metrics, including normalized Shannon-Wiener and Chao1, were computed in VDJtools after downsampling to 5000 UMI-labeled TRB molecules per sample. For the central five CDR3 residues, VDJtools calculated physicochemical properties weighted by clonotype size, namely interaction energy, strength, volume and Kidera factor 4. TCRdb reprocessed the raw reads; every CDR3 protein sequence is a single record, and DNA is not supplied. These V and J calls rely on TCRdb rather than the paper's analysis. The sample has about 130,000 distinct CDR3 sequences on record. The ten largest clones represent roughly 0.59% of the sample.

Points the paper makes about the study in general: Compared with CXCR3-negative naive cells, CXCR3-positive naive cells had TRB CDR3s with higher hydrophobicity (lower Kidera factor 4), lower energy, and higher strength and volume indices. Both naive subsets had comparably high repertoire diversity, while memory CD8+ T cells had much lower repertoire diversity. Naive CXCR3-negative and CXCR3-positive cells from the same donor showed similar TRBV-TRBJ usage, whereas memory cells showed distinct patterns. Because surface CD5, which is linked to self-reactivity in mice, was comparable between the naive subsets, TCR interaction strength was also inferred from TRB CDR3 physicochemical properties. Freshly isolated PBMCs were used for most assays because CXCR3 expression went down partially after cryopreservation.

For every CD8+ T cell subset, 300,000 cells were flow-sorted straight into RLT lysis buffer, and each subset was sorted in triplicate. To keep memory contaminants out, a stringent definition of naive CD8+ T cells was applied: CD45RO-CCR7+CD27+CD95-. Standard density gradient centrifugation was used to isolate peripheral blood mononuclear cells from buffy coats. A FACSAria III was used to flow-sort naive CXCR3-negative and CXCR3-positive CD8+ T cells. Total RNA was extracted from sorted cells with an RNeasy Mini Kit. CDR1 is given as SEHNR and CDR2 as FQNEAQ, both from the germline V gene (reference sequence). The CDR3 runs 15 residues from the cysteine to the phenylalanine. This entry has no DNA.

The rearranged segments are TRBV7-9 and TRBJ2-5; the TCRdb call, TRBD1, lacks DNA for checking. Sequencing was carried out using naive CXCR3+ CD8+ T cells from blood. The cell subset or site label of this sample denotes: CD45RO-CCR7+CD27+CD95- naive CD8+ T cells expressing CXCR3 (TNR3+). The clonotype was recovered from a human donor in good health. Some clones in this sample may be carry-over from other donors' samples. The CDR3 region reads CASRQPGYYQETQYF.